This T cell receptor (beta chain) was profiled in a study of PD-1 blockade in classical Hodgkin lymphoma. Study-level information: With a 2-week interval, patients received intravenous nivolumab at 3 mg/kg. The study, taken as a whole, reports: Baseline diversity was lower in partial responders and progressors than complete responders.

The germline gives CDR1 SGHTS, CDR2 YDEGEE. Trimming removed 2 bases at V and 0 bases at J, with 11 bases between. There are 16 residues in the CDR3. Relapse after autologous stem cell transplantation occurred in every patient, and brentuximab vedotin exposure varied. This table comes from immunoSEQ multiplex PCR, and its TCRdb copy is limited to in-frame clones, with some not included. The data show approximately 100,000 clones, roughly 92% seen once. Details on this clone: The antigen is undetermined.

The chain uses TRBV5-8 and TRBJ1-4, with no clear D. This TCR was sampled from a human donor with classical Hodgkin lymphoma. Specimen: peripheral blood mononuclear cells (PBMCs), collected at baseline. The CDR3 region is CASSFGLQATNEKLFF. The CDR3 region has the DNA TGTGCCAGCAGCTTCGGCCTACAAGCAACTAATGAAAAACTGTTTTTT.